This entry lists 15 T cell receptor beta chains sequenced from one sample in a study of shared clonotypes between healthy human individuals. Assay used: immunoSEQ multiplex PCR; TCRdb lists only in-frame clones, some missing. This table has millions of clones, about 95% appearing once. Naive CD8 cells, CD45RO-negative and positively selected for CCR7, excluded terminally differentiated effector memory CD45RA+ cells. Sequencing was carried out using naive CD8+ T cells sorted from blood. These receptors were obtained from a man between 18 and 29 years old in good health.

V and J are TRBV19 and TRBJ2-7; no firm D call. Between the trimmed V and J ends, which lost 3 bases and 3 bases, there was a span of 9 bases. This CDR3 is 13 amino acids long. CDR1 is LNHDA and CDR2 is SQIVND in the germline V gene (reference sequence). CDR3 in amino acids: CASSIQLDYEQYF. The CDR3, as DNA: TGTGCCAGTAGTATCCAGTTGGACTACGAGCAGTACTTC. The whole variable domain, filled in from reference TRBV19 and TRBJ2-7, reads DGGITQSPKYLFRKEGQNVTLSCEQNLNHDAMYWYRQDPGQGLRLIYYSQIVNDFQKGDIAEGYSVSREKKESFPLTVTSAQKNPTAFYLCASSIQLDYEQYFGPGTRLTVT.

This sequence joins TRBV7-2 and TRBJ1-1; D is unclear. The CDR3 covers 14 residues. With 2 bases removed from V and 3 bases from J, the gap between germline ends came to 10 bases. The germline CDR1 and CDR2 sequences are SGHTA and FQGNSA. CDR3 DNA sequence: TGTGCCAGCAGCTTACTCAAGGGTTACACTGAAGCTTTCTTT. This translates into CASSLLKGYTEAFF.

The V gene is TRBV9, the J gene TRBJ2-7; 9 bases map to TRBD2. The CDR3 contains 16 residues. CDR1 SGDLS and CDR2 YYNGEE come from the germline V gene. With V trimmed by 0 bases and J by 1 base, 5 bases remained unmatched. The CDR3 here is CASSVGSGSLSYEQYF. As DNA, the CDR3 is TGTGCCAGCAGCGTAGGTAGCGGGAGCTTATCCTACGAGCAGTACTTC.

This chain uses TRBV9 with TRBJ2-2, with D possibly matching TRBD2 (5 bases). The CDR3 runs 13 residues. V dropped 1 base and J dropped 7 bases, with 8 bases sitting between them. Germline CDR1 SGDLS, CDR2 YYNGEE. CDR3 in amino acids: CASSVISGGELFF. The CDR3 nucleotides read TGTGCCAGCAGCGTAATAAGCGGCGGGGAGCTGTTTTTT.

The V call is TRBV5-1, the J call TRBJ2-7, with 12 bases lining up with TRBD2. There are 16 residues in the CDR3. The germline V gene encodes CDR1 SGHRS and CDR2 YFSETQ. With V trimmed by 0 bases and J by 2 bases, 3 bases remained unmatched. CDR3 amino acids: CASSLARTSGAYEQYF. The DNA for the CDR3 is TGCGCCAGCAGCTTGGCCAGGACTAGCGGGGCCTACGAGCAGTACTTC. Filled out from reference TRBV5-1 and TRBJ2-7, the complete variable domain reads KAGVTQTPRYLIKTRGQQVTLSCSPISGHRSVSWYQQTPGQGLQFLFEYFSETQRNKGNFPGRFSGRQFSNSRSEMNVSTLELGDSALYLCASSLARTSGAYEQYFGPGTRLTVT.

To note about this clone: Other DNA variants within this sample encode the same CDR3. The chain has TRBV5-4 and TRBJ1-2; D is unclear. CDR1 and CDR2 from the germline V gene are SGHNT and YYREEE (reference sequence). Trimming removed 4 bases from V and 6 bases from J, with 7 bases in between. This CDR3 is 11 amino acids long. The CDR3 DNA is TGTGCCAGCAGCCCGGGAAATGGCTACACCTTC. Translation gives CASSPGNGYTF.

In regard to this clone: Other nucleotide sequences in the sample specify the same CDR3. For the CDR3, the DNA is TGTGCCAGCAGTTACCCTGGACAGGAGGCTTTCTTT. It codes for CASSYPGQEAFF. The chain joins TRBV6-5 to TRBJ1-1; 7 bases align to TRBD1. Per the germline V gene, CDR1 is MNHEY and CDR2 is SVGAGI. V shed 2 bases, J shed 11 bases, and the junction held 5 bases outside the gene matches. The CDR3 is 12 residues long.

The rearrangement joins TRBV5-4 to TRBJ2-2; D unclear. The CDR3 sequence is 15 residues long. Trimming took off 5 bases at V and 7 bases at J, with 18 bases between the two ends. Germline V gene sequence: CDR1 SGHNT, CDR2 YYREEE (reference sequence). The DNA of the CDR3 is TGTGCCAGCAGGGATAGGCAACCACGCGGCGGGGAGCTGTTTTTT. Protein: CASRDRQPRGGELFF.

The chain joins TRBV30 to TRBJ2-1, with 8 bases lining up with TRBD2. Unmatched junction bases numbered 10, after V lost 6 bases and J lost 9 bases. The germline CDR1 and CDR2 sequences are GTSNPN and SVGIG (reference sequence). The CDR3 has 13 amino acids. The CDR3 loop reads CACLSGLGVEQFF. CDR3 in DNA: TGTGCCTGTTTATCGGGACTAGGGGTTGAGCAGTTCTTC. Full variable domain (outside the CDR3, taken from reference TRBV30 and TRBJ2-1): SQTIHQWPATLVQPVGSPLSLECTVEGTSNPNLYWYRQAAGRGLQLLFYSVGIGQISSEVPQNLSASRPQDRQFILSSKKLLLSDSGFYLCACLSGLGVEQFFGPGTRLTVL.

The chain employs TRBV7-8 and TRBJ1-5, with unresolved D. CDR3 length: 14 residues. Trimming removed 5 bases at V and 0 bases at J, with 8 bases between. Per the germline V gene, CDR1 is SGHVS and CDR2 is FQNEAQ. The CDR3 here is CASSQRDSNQPQHF. CDR3 sequence (DNA): TGTGCCAGCAGCCAGAGGGATAGCAATCAGCCCCAGCATTTT.

This chain joins TRBV9 and TRBJ1-1, with a possible D match to TRBD1 (6 bases). In germline, CDR1 is SGDLS, CDR2 YYNGEE. Between the trimmed V and J ends, which lost 0 bases and 3 bases, there was a span of 9 bases. CDR3 length: 14 amino acids. The CDR3 protein is CASSVAGADTEAFF. CDR3 sequence (DNA): TGTGCCAGCAGCGTAGCAGGGGCCGACACTGAAGCTTTCTTT.

The V call is TRBV30, the J call TRBJ1-1, with D hard to call. The germline V and J ends were trimmed by 0 bases and 5 bases, with 13 bases remaining between them. The germline gives CDR1 GTSNPN, CDR2 SVGIG (reference sequence). The CDR3 loop spans 14 amino acids. The CDR3 reads CAWSVDGRGTEAFF. The CDR3 DNA reads TGTGCCTGGAGTGTGGACGGGAGAGGGACTGAAGCTTTCTTT.

V gene TRBV28 combines with J gene TRBJ2-3; D is undetermined. This CDR3 has 14 residues. Germline values: CDR1 MDHEN, CDR2 SYDVKM. Trimming stripped 6 bases from V and 3 bases from J, with 13 bases between. CDR3 residues: CASRNLSPTDTQYF. The CDR3 nucleotides read TGTGCCAGCAGGAATCTCAGCCCGACAGATACGCAGTATTTT.

This rearrangement joins TRBV28 to TRBJ1-2; 9 bases map to TRBD1. Germline CDR1 is MDHEN and CDR2 is SYDVKM. The V and J ends lost 1 base and 6 bases, in that order; junction bases with no gene match: 9. This CDR3 contains 16 residues. In DNA form, the CDR3 reads TGTGCCAGCAGTTTATATACAGGGGGCGCCCCTGATGGCTACACCTTC. Translation: CASSLYTGGAPDGYTF.

J is TRBJ2-7 and V is TRBV7-6; TRBD2 agrees at 12 bases. V was pared by 5 bases and J by 7 bases, with 9 bases of the junction left unmatched. Germline V gene lookup returns CDR1 SGHVS and CDR2 FNYEAQ. The CDR3 spans 15 residues. The CDR3 sequence is CASSPGLAGLEEQYF. In DNA form, the CDR3 reads TGTGCCAGCAGCCCTGGACTAGCGGGATTGGAGGAGCAGTACTTC.